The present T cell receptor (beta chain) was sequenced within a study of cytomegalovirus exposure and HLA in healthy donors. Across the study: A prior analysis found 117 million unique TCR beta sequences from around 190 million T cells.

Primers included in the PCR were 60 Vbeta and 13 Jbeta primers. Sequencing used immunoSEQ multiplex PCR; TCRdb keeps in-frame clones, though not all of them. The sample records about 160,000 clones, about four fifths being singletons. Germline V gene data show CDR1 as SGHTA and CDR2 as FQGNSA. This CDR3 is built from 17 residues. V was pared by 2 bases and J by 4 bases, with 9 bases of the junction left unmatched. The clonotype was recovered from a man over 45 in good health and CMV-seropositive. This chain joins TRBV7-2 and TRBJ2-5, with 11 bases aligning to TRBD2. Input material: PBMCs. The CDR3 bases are TGTGCCAGCAGCTTACGTGGTTTAGCGGGGGGGCTAGAGACCCAGTACTTC. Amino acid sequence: CASSLRGLAGGLETQYF. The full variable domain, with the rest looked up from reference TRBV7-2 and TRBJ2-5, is GAGVSQSPSNKVTEKGKDVELRCDPISGHTALYWYRQSLGQGLEFLIYFQGNSAPDKSGLPSDRFSAERTGGSVSTLTIQRTQQEDSAVYLCASSLRGLAGGLETQYFGPGTRLLVL.